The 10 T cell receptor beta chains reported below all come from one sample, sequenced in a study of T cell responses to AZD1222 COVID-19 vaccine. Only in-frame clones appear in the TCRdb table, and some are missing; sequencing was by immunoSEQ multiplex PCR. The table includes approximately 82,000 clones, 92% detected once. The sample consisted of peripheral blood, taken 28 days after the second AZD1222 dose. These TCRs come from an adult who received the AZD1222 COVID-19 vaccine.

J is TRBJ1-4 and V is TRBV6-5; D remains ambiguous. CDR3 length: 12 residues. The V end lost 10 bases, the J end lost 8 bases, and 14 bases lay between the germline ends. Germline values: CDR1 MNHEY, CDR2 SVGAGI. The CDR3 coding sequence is TGTGCCACAGGCTCTACGGGAGAAAAACTGTTTTTT. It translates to CATGSTGEKLFF.

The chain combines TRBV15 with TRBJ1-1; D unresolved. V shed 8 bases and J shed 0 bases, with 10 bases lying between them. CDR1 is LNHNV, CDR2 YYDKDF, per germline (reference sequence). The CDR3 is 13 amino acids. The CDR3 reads CATQISVNTEAFF. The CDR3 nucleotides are TGTGCCACCCAAATCAGTGTGAACACTGAAGCTTTCTTT.

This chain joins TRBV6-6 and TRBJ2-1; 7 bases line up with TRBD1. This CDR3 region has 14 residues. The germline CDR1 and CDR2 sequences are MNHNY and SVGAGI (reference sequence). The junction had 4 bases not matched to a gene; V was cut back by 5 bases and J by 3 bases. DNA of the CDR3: TGTGCCAGCAGTCCGGGGACAGACTACAATGAGCAGTTCTTC. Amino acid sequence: CASSPGTDYNEQFF.

CDR3 DNA: TGTGCCAGCAGTTCTCCCCCGTGGGGGGAGCCCCAGCATTTT. This codes for CASSSPPWGEPQHF. The rearrangement uses TRBV28 and TRBJ1-5, with D perhaps TRBD1 (5 bases). The ends were cut back, 4 bases at V and 8 bases at J, with 15 bases in the middle. The CDR3 contains 14 residues. The germline V gene has CDR1 MDHEN and CDR2 SYDVKM.

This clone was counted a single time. Here the CDR3 reads CASSRQGQGADEQFF. The CDR3 DNA reads as TGCGCCAGCAGCCGCCAGGGACAGGGGGCCGATGAGCAGTTCTTC. The rearrangement uses TRBV5-1 and TRBJ2-1; 12 bases are a match to TRBD1. Germline CDR1 and CDR2: SGHRS and YFSETQ. CDR3 size: 15 residues. V lost 4 bases and J lost 8; bases outside the gene matches: 7.

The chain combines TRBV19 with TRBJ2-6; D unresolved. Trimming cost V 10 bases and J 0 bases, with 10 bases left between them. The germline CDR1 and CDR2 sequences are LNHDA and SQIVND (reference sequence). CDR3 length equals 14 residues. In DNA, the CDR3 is TGTGCCACTTCACCGAACTCTGGGGCCAACGTCCTGACTTTC. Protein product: CATSPNSGANVLTF.

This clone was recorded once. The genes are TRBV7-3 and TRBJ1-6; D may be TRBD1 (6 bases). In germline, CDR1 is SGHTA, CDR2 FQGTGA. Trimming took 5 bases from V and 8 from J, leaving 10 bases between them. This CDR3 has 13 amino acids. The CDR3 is CASSEQGDSPLHF. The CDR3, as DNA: TGTGCCAGCAGCGAACAGGGAGATTCACCCCTCCACTTT.

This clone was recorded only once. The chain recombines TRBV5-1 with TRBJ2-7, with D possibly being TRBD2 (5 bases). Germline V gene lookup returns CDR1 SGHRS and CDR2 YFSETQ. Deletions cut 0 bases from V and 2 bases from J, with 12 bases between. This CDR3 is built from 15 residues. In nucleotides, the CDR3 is TGCGCCAGCAGCTTGGCTGTAGGGAGCCCCTACGAGCAGTACTTC. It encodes CASSLAVGSPYEQYF.

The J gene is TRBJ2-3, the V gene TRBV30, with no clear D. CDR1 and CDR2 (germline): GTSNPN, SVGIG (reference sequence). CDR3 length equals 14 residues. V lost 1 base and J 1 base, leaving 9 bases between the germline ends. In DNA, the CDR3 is TGTGCCTGGAGTGGAGGTCTTGGCACAGATACGCAGTATTTT. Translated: CAWSGGLGTDTQYF.

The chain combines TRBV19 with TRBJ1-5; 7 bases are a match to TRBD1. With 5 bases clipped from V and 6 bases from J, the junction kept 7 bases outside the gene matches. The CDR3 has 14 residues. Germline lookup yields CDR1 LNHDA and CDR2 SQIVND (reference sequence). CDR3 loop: CASSSPRQGQPQHF. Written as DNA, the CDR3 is TGTGCCAGTAGTTCTCCGAGACAGGGTCAGCCCCAGCATTTT.